Each of the 10 T cell receptor beta chains below was sequenced from the same sample in a study of blood T cell repertoires in COVID-19. Clones were sequenced by immunoSEQ multiplex PCR, and TCRdb holds only the in-frame ones, with some missing. The sample consists of tens of thousands of clones, around 67% of them appearing once. Sequencing input: peripheral blood. The receptors come from a woman between 70 and 85 years old with acute or convalescent COVID-19.

This chain links TRBV4-2 with TRBJ1-2, with TRBD1 matching 9 bases. Germline loops: CDR1 LGHNA, CDR2 YNFKEQ. The CDR3 extends over 16 amino acids. The trim removed 1 base at V and 4 bases at J, leaving 7 bases unmatched. In nucleotides, the CDR3 is TGTGCCAGCAGCCAAGGGGGACAGGGAGGCAGCTATGGCTACACCTTC. Protein: CASSQGGQGGSYGYTF.

The chain is built from TRBV9 and TRBJ2-4, with TRBD1 matching 10 bases. Germline assignment: CDR1 SGDLS and CDR2 YYNGEE. V was clipped by 2 bases and J by 0 bases; unmatched bases: 2. The CDR3 is 16 residues long. The CDR3 DNA sequence: TGTGCCAGCAGCGTGGGACAGGGGTTAGCCAAAAACATTCAGTACTTC. The encoded protein is CASSVGQGLAKNIQYF.

V usage is TRBV30 and J usage is TRBJ2-3, with D hard to call. Trimming took 1 base from V and 0 from J, leaving 8 bases between them. CDR1 GTSNPN and CDR2 SVGIG come from the germline V gene (reference sequence). The CDR3 has 14 amino acids. In DNA form, the CDR3 reads TGTGCCTGGAGTGGGTCAGTTAGCACAGATACGCAGTATTTT. Translation gives CAWSGSVSTDTQYF.

V gene TRBV15 combines with J gene TRBJ1-1, with 9 bases fitting TRBD1. Germline CDR1 LNHNV, CDR2 YYDKDF (reference sequence). There are 17 residues in the CDR3. The junction had 7 bases not matched to a gene; V was cut back by 0 bases and J by 2 bases. The CDR3 sequence is CATSRDRGQGVNTEAFF. CDR3 nucleotides: TGTGCCACCAGCAGAGATCGGGGACAGGGTGTTAACACTGAAGCTTTCTTT. Supplemented by reference TRBV15 and TRBJ1-1, the full variable domain reads DAMVIQNPRYQVTQFGKPVTLSCSQTLNHNVMYWYQQKSSQAPKLLFHYYDKDFNNEADTPDNFQSRRPNTSFCFLDIRSPGLGDTAMYLCATSRDRGQGVNTEAFFGQGTRLTVV.

The genes are TRBV6-5 and TRBJ2-3; D is possibly TRBD2 (6 bases). This CDR3 has 15 amino acids. Trimming removed 4 bases from V and 2 bases from J, with 13 bases in between. Per the germline V gene, CDR1 is MNHEY and CDR2 is SVGAGI. The CDR3 DNA is TGTGCCAGCAGTTGGACCCGGAGGGCCACAGATACGCAGTATTTT. Its protein product is CASSWTRRATDTQYF.

The chain joins TRBV10-2 to TRBJ1-1; the match to TRBD1 covers 9 bases. This CDR3 has 15 residues. Germline CDR1 reads WSHSY; CDR2 reads SAAADI. The J segment lost 6 bases and the V segment lost 3 bases, leaving 8 bases of the junction unmatched. This chain's CDR3 is CASSEPGQGSAEAFF. CDR3 sequence (DNA): TGCGCCAGCAGTGAACCGGGACAGGGTAGCGCTGAAGCTTTCTTT.

The chain couples TRBV13 to TRBJ2-3; TRBD2 matches 12 bases. The CDR3 runs 15 residues. The germline V gene encodes CDR1 PRHDT and CDR2 FYEKMQ (reference sequence). J gave up 5 bases and V 9 bases, and 9 bases lay outside the gene matches. The chain's CDR3 is CASASSGGAGDTQYF. DNA for the CDR3: TGTGCCAGTGCTTCTAGCGGGGGGGCGGGAGATACGCAGTATTTT.

The J gene is TRBJ2-5, the V gene TRBV5-1, with a possible D match to TRBD1 (6 bases). V lost 0 bases, J lost 5 bases, and 14 bases lay in between. The CDR3 has 15 residues. Looked up from germline, CDR1 is SGHRS and CDR2 is YFSETQ. The CDR3 reads CASSLAPDRMETQYF. The CDR3 region has the DNA TGCGCCAGCAGCTTGGCCCCGGACAGAATGGAGACCCAGTACTTC.

This clone is a singleton in its sample. The rearrangement joins TRBV7-8 to TRBJ1-3; no clear D. Germline values: CDR1 SGHVS, CDR2 FQNEAQ. V was trimmed by 5 bases and J by 0 bases, leaving 14 bases between them. The CDR3 extends over 16 amino acids. The CDR3: CASSPQLPDSGNTIYF. CDR3 DNA: TGTGCCAGCAGCCCGCAACTGCCCGACTCTGGAAACACCATATATTTT. Together with reference TRBV7-8 and TRBJ1-3, the CDR3 gives the full variable domain: GAGVSQSPRYKVAKRGQDVALRCDPISGHVSLFWYQQALGQGPEFLTYFQNEAQLDKSGLPSDRFFAERPEGSVSTLKIQRTQQEDSAVYLCASSPQLPDSGNTIYFGEGSWLTVV.

This chain joins TRBV3-1 (or the pseudogene TRBV3-2) and TRBJ2-1, with 8 bases aligning to TRBD2. Germline CDR1 and CDR2: LGHDT and YNNKEL (reference sequence). The CDR3 covers 14 residues. The J segment lost 7 bases and the V segment lost 3 bases, leaving 5 bases of the junction unmatched. The CDR3 bases are TGTGCCAGCAGCCACCGGGGGGGCCAGAATGAGCAGTTCTTC. Amino acid sequence: CASSHRGGQNEQFF.